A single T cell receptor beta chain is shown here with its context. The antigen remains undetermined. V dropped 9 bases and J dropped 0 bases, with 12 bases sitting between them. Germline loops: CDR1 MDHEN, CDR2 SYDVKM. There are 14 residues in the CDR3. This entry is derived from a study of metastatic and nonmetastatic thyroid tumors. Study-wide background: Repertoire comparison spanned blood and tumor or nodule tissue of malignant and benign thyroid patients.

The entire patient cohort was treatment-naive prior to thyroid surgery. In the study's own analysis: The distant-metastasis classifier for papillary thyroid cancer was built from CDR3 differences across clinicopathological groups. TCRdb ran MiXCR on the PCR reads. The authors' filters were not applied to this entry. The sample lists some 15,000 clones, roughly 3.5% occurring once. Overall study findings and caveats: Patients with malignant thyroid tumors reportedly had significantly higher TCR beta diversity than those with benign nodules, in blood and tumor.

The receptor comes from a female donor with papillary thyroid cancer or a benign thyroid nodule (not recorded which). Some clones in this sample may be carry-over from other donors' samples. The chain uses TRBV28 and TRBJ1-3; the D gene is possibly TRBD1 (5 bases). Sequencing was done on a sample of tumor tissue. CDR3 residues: CASFPGTSGNTIYF. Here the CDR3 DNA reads TGTGCCAGTTTCCCCGGGACCTCTGGAAACACCATATATTTT.